Sequencing of this T cell receptor beta chain was carried out in a study of blood T cell repertoires in COVID-19. About the study: Donors in the United States, Italy and Spain gave samples during acute or convalescent COVID-19. Sample material is recorded as cDNA or gDNA derived from T cells, B-cell-depleted T cells, or PBMCs.

CDR3 size: 14 residues. Germline V gene data show CDR1 as SGHNT and CDR2 as YENEEA. Trimming left V 3 bases short and J 8 bases short, with 14 bases between. In the original workflow: Reference gene primer amplification in the assay estimated nucleated cell counts. Clones were sequenced by immunoSEQ multiplex PCR, and TCRdb holds only the in-frame ones, with some missing. V and J calls and clone size are as listed in that table; D and trimming were resolved from the DNA. The table includes about 150,000 clones, roughly 85% detected once. In terms of age and location, participants ranged from about 18 to 100 years and lived in about 25 US areas.

The origin of this receptor is a middle-aged man who had recovered from COVID-19. The rearrangement joins TRBV11-3 to TRBJ2-1, with D possibly TRBD1 on 5 matching bases. The specimen sequenced was PBMCs or T cells enriched from blood (not recorded which). The CDR3 reads CASSFQGNTHEQFF. The CDR3 nucleotides are TGTGCCAGCAGCTTTCAGGGAAATACTCATGAGCAGTTCTTC.